This TCR beta chain was profiled in a study of tumor-infiltrating lymphocytes in primary liver carcinoma. Broader study findings: A small share of top clones, only about 7-25%, was found in all five tumor regions.

Turning to this clonotype: As yet, its antigen is unknown. Since no conserved phenylalanine or tryptophan closes the CDR3, a read error is the likely cause.

Germline V gene sequence: CDR1 MNHNS, CDR2 SASEGT. V shed 4 bases and J shed 4 bases, with 17 bases lying between them. The CDR3 spans 16 residues. Total RNA amounting to 450 to 550 ng was the source from which TCR beta cDNA was made with a constant-region primer. Amplification in three nested multiplex PCR rounds with slightly modified ARM-PCR gave rise to TCR beta libraries. Running 9 to 11 cycles apiece, the first two PCR rounds relied on TRBV1-TRBV30 forward primers together with a C-beta reverse primer. TCRdb recomputed calls from the multiplex PCR reads with MiXCR, one row per CDR3 protein. The sample lists approximately 100,000 distinct CDR3 sequences, 55% to 80% occurring once. Joint extraction of RNA and DNA used roughly 20-33 mg of bulk tissue that was unsorted. Surgical resection served as treatment for the primary liver carcinoma of these patients. The sampling covered five separate regions of each tumor. Tumor samples were assessed, and every one had over 90% viable tumor cells.

This chain connects TRBV6-1 to TRBJ1-5, with D maybe TRBD1 (5 bases). The sequenced material came from liver tumor tissue from sampling region 2. Specified subset: tumor region T2, inferior pole. The sequence was obtained from a woman between 55 and 75 years old with primary liver carcinoma and hepatitis B virus infection. CDR3: CASSAKGKYGNQPQHL. The CDR3 DNA reads as TGTGCCAGCAGTGCCAAGGGGAAATATGGTAATCAGCCCCAGCATTTG.